The 15 T cell receptor beta chains below come from one sample, sequenced in a study of cytomegalovirus exposure and HLA in healthy donors. The PCR made use of 60 Vbeta and 13 Jbeta primers. TCRdb's copy holds only in-frame clones and misses some; the assay was immunoSEQ multiplex PCR. This table has around 150,000 clones, 68% appearing once. Sequencing was performed on PBMCs. The receptor set was obtained from a man aged 45 to 65 in good health and CMV-seronegative.

The chain carries TRBV7-9 and TRBJ2-2; TRBD1 is a possible D gene (6 bases). V was cut by 5 bases and J by 1 base, with 8 bases left in between. CDR3 size: 14 residues. The germline V gene encodes CDR1 SEHNR and CDR2 FQNEAQ (reference sequence). The chain's CDR3 is CASSTRGNTGELFF. The DNA for the CDR3 is TGTGCCAGCAGCACCAGGGGGAACACCGGGGAGCTGTTTTTT.

The rearrangement joins TRBV28 to TRBJ1-1; 8 nucleotides align to TRBD1. CDR1 MDHEN and CDR2 SYDVKM come from the germline V gene. With V trimmed by 2 bases and J by 1 base, 6 bases remained unmatched. This CDR3 is 16 amino acids long. Here the CDR3 DNA reads TGTGCCAGCAGTTTACCTCAGGGGGCAGGGAACACTGAAGCTTTCTTT. Translated, it gives CASSLPQGAGNTEAFF. Full variable domain (missing parts from reference TRBV28 and TRBJ1-1): DVKVTQSSRYLVKRTGEKVFLECVQDMDHENMFWYRQDPGLGLRLIYFSYDVKMKEKGDIPEGYSVSREKKERFSLILESASTNQTSMYLCASSLPQGAGNTEAFFGQGTRLTVV.

The V gene is TRBV19, the J gene TRBJ1-1; the match to TRBD1 covers 7 bases. The ends lost 0 bases at V and 5 bases at J; junction bases unmatched: 12. The CDR3 is 17 residues long. Germline CDR1 is LNHDA and CDR2 is SQIVND (reference sequence). The CDR3 reads CASSIEGQGGIGTEAFF. The DNA of the CDR3 is TGTGCCAGTAGTATAGAGGGGCAGGGGGGCATCGGAACTGAAGCTTTCTTT.

The J gene is TRBJ1-2, the V gene TRBV5-1; the D is unclear. CDR3 length: 15 residues. Germline V CDR1 and CDR2: SGHRS, YFSETQ. V gave up 4 bases and J gave up 6 bases, with 19 bases separating them. CDR3 loop: CASSLGTPTRDGYTF. CDR3 nucleotide sequence: TGCGCCAGCAGCCTTGGAACCCCGACCCGGGATGGCTACACCTTC.

This sequence joins TRBV7-9 and TRBJ1-2; 8 nucleotides agree with TRBD1. With V trimmed by 5 bases and J by 2 bases, 7 bases remained unmatched. Germline V gives CDR1 SEHNR, CDR2 FQNEAQ (reference sequence). There are 15 residues in the CDR3. CDR3 nucleotide sequence: TGTGCCAGCAGCCCTAGGGACAGGCCCAACTATGGCTACACCTTC. This encodes CASSPRDRPNYGYTF.

The chain uses TRBV7-9 and TRBJ1-6; no firm D call. Trimming stripped 3 bases from V and 0 bases from J, with 6 bases between. Germline assignment: CDR1 SEHNR and CDR2 FQNEAQ (reference sequence). This CDR3 is built from 15 residues. The CDR3 spells CASSLGSSYNSPLHF. CDR3 sequence (DNA): TGTGCCAGCAGCTTGGGCAGCTCCTATAATTCACCCCTCCACTTT.

The chain is built from TRBV7-9 and TRBJ1-1; possible D gene TRBD1, 5 bases. Trimming stripped 7 bases from V and 0 bases from J, with 12 bases between. The V gene's germline CDR1 is SEHNR and CDR2 FQNEAQ (reference sequence). The CDR3 spans 14 residues. CDR3 amino acids: CASNQGNLNTEAFF. In DNA, the CDR3 is TGTGCCAGCAACCAGGGAAACCTGAACACTGAAGCTTTCTTT.

The chain has TRBV5-1 and TRBJ2-7; D remains unclear. The CDR3 runs 15 residues. Per the germline V gene, CDR1 is SGHRS and CDR2 is YFSETQ. V was pared by 0 bases and J by 4 bases, with 14 bases between. As DNA, the CDR3 is TGCGCCAGCAGCTTGGCCTTGCCCGGAGTTTACGAGCAGTACTTC. It translates to CASSLALPGVYEQYF.

This clone appeared a few times. DNA for the CDR3: TGTGCCAGCAGCTTAGGGGCAAGCGGGGGGGCATTATGGCAGTTCTTC. It is translated as CASSLGASGGALWQFF. The chain combines TRBV7-9 with TRBJ2-1, with TRBD2 matching over 10 bases. With V trimmed by 1 base and J by 12 bases, 12 bases remained unmatched. Germline CDR1 and CDR2: SEHNR and FQNEAQ (reference sequence). CDR3 length equals 16 residues. Full variable domain (outside the CDR3, taken from reference TRBV7-9 and TRBJ2-1): DTGVSQNPRHKITKRGQNVTFRCDPISEHNRLYWYRQTLGQGPEFLTYFQNEAQLEKSRLLSDRFSAERPKGSFSTLEIQRTEQGDSAMYLCASSLGASGGALWQFFGPGTRLTVL.

This chain uses TRBV9 with TRBJ1-2, with D possibly matching TRBD1 (6 bases). Germline CDR1 reads SGDLS; CDR2 reads YYNGEE. The CDR3 spans 16 residues. The ends were cut back, 3 bases at V and 5 bases at J, with 20 bases in the middle. DNA for the CDR3: TGTGCCAGCAGCGCCTTTTCGGGGAGGGGGGTATATGGCTACACCTTC. Residues: CASSAFSGRGVYGYTF.

The chain combines TRBV28 with TRBJ2-7; tentatively, D is TRBD2 (7 bases). The germline CDR1 and CDR2 sequences are MDHEN and SYDVKM. The CDR3 loop spans 15 amino acids. V was clipped by 3 bases and J by 1 base, with 13 bases between them. CDR3: CASSFKGGPSYEQYF. The CDR3 nucleotides read TGTGCCAGCAGTTTTAAGGGGGGGCCATCCTACGAGCAGTACTTC.

The chain is built from TRBV7-6 and TRBJ1-1; D is possibly TRBD1 (6 bases). The CDR3 consists of 13 residues. Germline V gives CDR1 SGHVS, CDR2 FNYEAQ. V lost 7 bases and J 4 bases, leaving 13 bases between the germline ends. CDR3 residues: CASIQTGSTEAFF. CDR3 sequence (DNA): TGTGCCAGCATCCAAACAGGGAGCACTGAAGCTTTCTTT.

This rearrangement joins TRBV28 to TRBJ1-2; TRBD1 is a possible D gene (6 bases). This CDR3 has 13 residues. Germline CDR1 and CDR2: MDHEN and SYDVKM. V was shortened by 8 bases and J by 1 base, with 11 bases between the two germline ends. In DNA, the CDR3 is TGTGCCAGCGCTTTAGGGGGTAACTATGGCTACACCTTC. This sequence encodes CASALGGNYGYTF.

A single count supports this clone. This sequence joins TRBV19 and TRBJ1-1; TRBD1 matches 10 bases. V lost 5 bases, J lost 1 base, and 7 bases stayed unmatched. The germline CDR1 and CDR2 sequences are LNHDA and SQIVND (reference sequence). CDR3 length: 16 residues. CDR3: CASSSRDRGRNTEAFF. CDR3 DNA sequence: TGTGCCAGTAGTTCCCGGGACAGGGGCCGGAACACTGAAGCTTTCTTT.

The rearrangement joins TRBV7-9 to TRBJ2-7, with 7 positions matching TRBD1. Trimming removed 4 bases from V and 7 bases from J; junction bases left unmatched: 10. Germline V lookup: CDR1 SEHNR, CDR2 FQNEAQ (reference sequence). The CDR3 extends over 14 amino acids. CDR3: CASSYQTGTGEQYF. CDR3 sequence (DNA): TGTGCCAGCAGCTACCAGACAGGGACGGGGGAGCAGTACTTC.